This T cell receptor beta chain emerged from a study of blood T cell repertoires in COVID-19. This clone was seen just once. Grouping used clinical history reported by participants in a survey and questionnaire. Exposed participants came across a COVID-19 case within 2 weeks before study entry. The table came from immunoSEQ multiplex PCR; TCRdb's copy has only in-frame clones and leaves some out. Of some 340,000 clones listed, 90% to 95% are singletons. This receptor was obtained from a woman between 25 and 40 years old who had been exposed to COVID-19. The sample comprised PBMCs or T cells enriched from blood (not recorded which).

The CDR3 loop reads CATAGGAYSTDTQYF. CDR3 DNA: TGTGCCACCGCGGGGGGGGCCTATTCCACAGATACGCAGTATTTT. The V and J genes are TRBV5-4 and TRBJ2-3, with TRBD2 matching over 9 bases. The ends lost 9 bases at V and 2 bases at J; junction bases unmatched: 10. The CDR3 has 15 amino acids. From germline, CDR1 is SGHNT and CDR2 YYREEE (reference sequence).